These 16 T cell receptor beta chains were sequenced from one sample in a study of blood T cell repertoires in COVID-19. Only in-frame clones appear in the TCRdb table, and some are missing; sequencing was by immunoSEQ multiplex PCR. The data contain under 200,000 clones, around 86% of them singletons. Specimen: peripheral blood. These receptors were obtained from a woman aged 80 or over with COVID-19, enrolled during active disease.

V and J are TRBV19 and TRBJ2-3, with 7 bases matching TRBD1. The CDR3 has 13 residues. Germline V CDR1 and CDR2: LNHDA, SQIVND (reference sequence). Trimming at V came to 7 bases and at J to 3 bases, leaving 4 bases not matched to a gene. In DNA form, the CDR3 reads TGTGCCAGTAAAAGGGGGCGGACAGATACGCAGTATTTT. Translating it yields CASKRGRTDTQYF.

V is TRBV5-5 and J is TRBJ1-5; 9 bases agree with TRBD1. The CDR3 covers 15 residues. J was trimmed by 7 bases and V by 4 bases; bases with no gene match: 9. The germline gives CDR1 SGHKS, CDR2 YYEKEE (reference sequence). CDR3 in amino acids: CASSPGQGVWQPQHF. The CDR3 DNA sequence: TGTGCCAGCAGCCCGGGACAGGGAGTTTGGCAGCCCCAGCATTTT.

The chain couples TRBV14 to TRBJ2-1; D is perhaps TRBD2 (6 bases). CDR3 size: 12 residues. Germline CDR1 and CDR2: SGHDN and FVKESK. V was clipped by 8 bases and J by 2 bases, with 7 bases between them. CDR3 sequence: CASGRTYNEQFF. The CDR3 DNA reads as TGTGCCAGCGGGAGGACCTACAATGAGCAGTTCTTC.

The chain joins TRBV7-2 to TRBJ2-5; 8 bases align to TRBD2. Germline V CDR1 and CDR2: SGHTA, FQGNSA. V was pared by 8 bases and J by 5 bases, with 10 bases of the junction left unmatched. This CDR3 is built from 14 residues. CDR3 residues: CASWAGGSRETQYF. CDR3 sequence (DNA): TGTGCCAGCTGGGCGGGAGGTTCGCGTGAGACCCAGTACTTC.

V is TRBV27 and J is TRBJ2-7, with a tentative D call TRBD1 (5 bases). V gave up 6 bases and J gave up 1 base, with 10 bases separating them. CDR1 and CDR2 (germline): MNHEY, SMNVEV (reference sequence). This CDR3 is 13 amino acids long. CDR3: CASSWTPSYEQYF. The CDR3 DNA reads TGTGCCAGCAGCTGGACACCATCCTACGAGCAGTACTTC.

The chain combines TRBV7-8 with TRBJ2-3; 7 bases are shared with TRBD2. Trimming cost V 5 bases and J 5 bases; bases outside gene matches: 10. CDR3 length: 15 amino acids. Germline CDR1 and CDR2: SGHVS and FQNEAQ. CDR3 protein: CASSLPGAGVDTQYF. DNA of the CDR3: TGTGCCAGCAGCCTCCCCGGTGCGGGAGTAGATACGCAGTATTTT.

The V call is TRBV7-9, the J call TRBJ1-1; D ambiguous. The CDR3 is 13 residues long. V was shortened by 5 bases and J by 8 bases, with 15 bases between the two germline ends. The V gene's germline CDR1 is SEHNR and CDR2 FQNEAQ (reference sequence). The CDR3, as DNA: TGTGCCAGCAGCGGTCAGTCGGGTGGGGAAGCTTTCTTT. Translated: CASSGQSGGEAFF.

The CDR3, as DNA: TGTGCCAGTAGTATTATGCGGGGTGAGACCCAGTACTTC. This codes for CASSIMRGETQYF. This chain links TRBV19 with TRBJ2-5, with D perhaps TRBD2 (6 bases). Trimming took off 3 bases at V and 5 bases at J, with 10 bases between the two ends. CDR1 and CDR2 (germline): LNHDA, SQIVND (reference sequence). This CDR3 has 13 residues.

V is TRBV29-1 and J is TRBJ1-2, with a possible D match to TRBD1 (5 bases). The germline V gene encodes CDR1 SQVTM and CDR2 ANQGSEA. The V end lost 6 bases, the J end lost 8 bases, and 16 bases lay between the germline ends. The CDR3 has 12 amino acids. For the CDR3, the DNA is TGCAGCGTCGCGGGACTCGCGAGCGGCTACACCTTC. Its protein product is CSVAGLASGYTF.

The chain employs TRBV2 and TRBJ2-3; D is perhaps TRBD2 (5 bases). CDR1 SNHLY and CDR2 FYNNEI come from the germline V gene. This CDR3 spans 14 amino acids. V was pared by 4 bases and J by 1 base, with 9 bases between. CDR3 amino acids: CASSASGGTDTQYF. DNA for the CDR3: TGTGCCAGCAGTGCGTCCGGGGGCACAGATACGCAGTATTTT.

This clone was seen at least ten times. This chain joins TRBV25-1 and TRBJ2-1; 10 nucleotides agree with TRBD2. The CDR3 loop spans 15 amino acids. After removal of 8 bases from V and 0 bases from J, the junction contained 4 bases not matched to a gene. Germline V gives CDR1 MGHDK, CDR2 SYGVNS. DNA for the CDR3: TGTGCCAGCGCGGGACTAGCGAGCTCCTACAATGAGCAGTTCTTC. It specifies CASAGLASSYNEQFF.

This chain connects TRBV4-3 to TRBJ1-2; D perhaps matches TRBD1 (6 bases). Germline V lookup: CDR1 LGHNA, CDR2 YSLEER. The CDR3 is 17 amino acids. V was clipped by 3 bases and J by 7 bases, with 24 bases between them. The CDR3 region is CASSQSAGGGWYGGYTF. In DNA form, the CDR3 reads TGCGCCAGCAGCCAGAGCGCGGGGGGCGGGTGGTATGGTGGCTACACCTTC.

In this sample, this clone turned up once. The rearrangement uses TRBV5-8 and TRBJ2-1; no clear D gene. The CDR3 loop spans 14 amino acids. The ends were cut back, 4 bases at V and 3 bases at J, with 11 bases in the middle. CDR1 SGHTS and CDR2 YDEGEE come from the germline V gene. CDR3: CASSRRGFYNEQFF. CDR3 bases: TGTGCCAGCAGCCGGCGAGGCTTCTACAATGAGCAGTTCTTC.

The rearrangement links TRBV5-1 to TRBJ1-1, with a tentative D call TRBD1 (6 bases). Germline V gives CDR1 SGHRS, CDR2 YFSETQ. V shed 4 bases and J shed 4 bases, with 11 bases lying between them. This CDR3 is 13 amino acids long. The CDR3 loop reads CASSEQGPTEAFF. CDR3 DNA sequence: TGCGCCAGCAGCGAACAGGGACCCACTGAAGCTTTCTTT.

The V and J genes are TRBV5-4 and TRBJ2-5; 8 bases are shared with TRBD2. The V gene's germline CDR1 is SGHNT and CDR2 YYREEE (reference sequence). The V segment lost 4 bases and the J segment 4 bases; nucleotides outside the gene matches: 9. The CDR3 sequence is 15 residues long. Written as DNA, the CDR3 is TGTGCCAGCAGCCGACTAAGCGGGAGCAGAGAGACCCAGTACTTC. Residues: CASSRLSGSRETQYF. Together with reference TRBV5-4 and TRBJ2-5, the CDR3 gives the full variable domain: ETGVTQSPTHLIKTRGQQVTLRCSSQSGHNTVSWYQQALGQGPQFIFQYYREEENGRGNFPPRFSGLQFPNYSSELNVNALELDDSALYLCASSRLSGSRETQYFGPGTRLLVL.

The CDR3: CASSSYGGLQETQYF. The CDR3 nucleotides are TGTGCCAGCAGCTCGTACGGGGGTCTCCAAGAGACCCAGTACTTC. This chain joins TRBV3-1 (or the pseudogene TRBV3-2) and TRBJ2-5, with D tentatively TRBD2 (6 bases). V lost 5 bases and J lost 1, with 14 bases in between. The CDR3 loop spans 15 amino acids. The V gene's germline CDR1 is LGHDT and CDR2 YNNKEL (reference sequence).